Each of the 30 T cell receptor beta chains below was sequenced from the same sample in a study of cytomegalovirus exposure and HLA in healthy donors. Researchers ran the PCR with 60 Vbeta and 13 Jbeta primers. Profiling relied on immunoSEQ multiplex PCR, and the TCRdb table lists in-frame clones only, not all of them. This repertoire shows around 140,000 clones, about 70% found once; its top ten account for roughly 2.5%. Sequenced material: PBMCs. These receptors came from a woman in her thirties or forties in good health and CMV-seronegative.

This chain joins TRBV28 and TRBJ2-4; 12 nucleotides agree with TRBD1. This CDR3 region has 16 residues. Germline-derived CDR1 and CDR2 are MDHEN and SYDVKM. The CDR3: CALPGQGAWAKNIQYF. DNA of the CDR3: TGTGCTCTCCCGGGACAGGGGGCATGGGCCAAAAACATTCAGTACTTC.

V and J are TRBV7-9 and TRBJ2-7, with 10 nucleotides matching TRBD1. This CDR3 spans 16 amino acids. V shed 3 bases, J shed 7 bases, and the junction held 12 bases outside the gene matches. Germline lookup yields CDR1 SEHNR and CDR2 FQNEAQ (reference sequence). CDR3 bases: TGTGCCAGCAGCTTCCCTCTGGGGACAGGGGTCCTTGAGCAGTACTTC. It encodes CASSFPLGTGVLEQYF. Complete variable domain (other parts from reference TRBV7-9 and TRBJ2-7): DTGVSQNPRHKITKRGQNVTFRCDPISEHNRLYWYRQTLGQGPEFLTYFQNEAQLEKSRLLSDRFSAERPKGSFSTLEIQRTEQGDSAMYLCASSFPLGTGVLEQYFGPGTRLTVT.

For the CDR3, the DNA is TGCGCCAGCAGCTTTCAGGGGGCCCAAGAGACCCAGTACTTC. It codes for CASSFQGAQETQYF. The chain carries TRBV5-1 and TRBJ2-5, with 8 nucleotides matching TRBD1. Losses at the gene ends were 2 bases for V and 1 base for J; bases not matched to a gene: 1. The germline V gene encodes CDR1 SGHRS and CDR2 YFSETQ. The CDR3 is made up of 14 amino acids.

The CDR3, as DNA: TGTGCCACCGAGGGCGGGGGGGCCCCGGGTAACAATGAGCAGTTCTTC. It specifies CATEGGGAPGNNEQFF. The chain recombines TRBV2 with TRBJ2-1, with TRBD2 identical over 9 bases. The J segment lost 5 bases and the V segment lost 10 bases, leaving 15 bases of the junction unmatched. CDR3 length: 16 amino acids. From germline, CDR1 is SNHLY and CDR2 FYNNEI.

The chain carries TRBV7-8 and TRBJ1-1; D perhaps matches TRBD1 (5 bases). Germline CDR1 is SGHVS and CDR2 is FQNEAQ. Trimming removed 5 bases from V and 0 bases from J, with 13 bases in between. The CDR3 totals 15 residues. Here the CDR3 reads CASSPAAGLNTEAFF. The CDR3 nucleotides read TGTGCCAGCAGCCCTGCGGCAGGGTTGAACACTGAAGCTTTCTTT. Filled out from reference TRBV7-8 and TRBJ1-1, the complete variable domain reads GAGVSQSPRYKVAKRGQDVALRCDPISGHVSLFWYQQALGQGPEFLTYFQNEAQLDKSGLPSDRFFAERPEGSVSTLKIQRTQQEDSAVYLCASSPAAGLNTEAFFGQGTRLTVV.

In this sample, this clone turned up a few times. This chain connects TRBV2 to TRBJ1-1; 7 bases are shared with TRBD1. CDR3 size: 16 residues. The J segment lost 1 base and the V segment lost 2 bases, leaving 7 bases of the junction unmatched. Germline loops: CDR1 SNHLY, CDR2 FYNNEI. The CDR3 bases are TGTGCCAGCAGTGAAAGGGGGCAGGAGGCGAACACTGAAGCTTTCTTT. This sequence encodes CASSERGQEANTEAFF.

The rearrangement uses TRBV2 and TRBJ1-5; D not resolved. The V end was cut by 10 bases, the J end by 1 base, with 11 bases between. This CDR3 comprises 13 residues. The germline V gene has CDR1 SNHLY and CDR2 FYNNEI. The CDR3 reads CATRLNSNQPQHF. The CDR3 coding sequence is TGTGCCACTAGATTAAACAGCAATCAGCCCCAGCATTTT.

The genes are TRBV19 and TRBJ2-7; 9 nucleotides match TRBD1. Germline V lookup: CDR1 LNHDA, CDR2 SQIVND (reference sequence). V shed 5 bases and J 0 bases; nucleotides not matched to a gene: 5. The CDR3 sequence is 15 residues long. The CDR3 coding sequence is TGTGCCAGTAGTTTGCGACAGGGGGGCTCCTACGAGCAGTACTTC. Amino acids: CASSLRQGGSYEQYF. Based on the CDR3 plus reference TRBV19 and TRBJ2-7, the full variable domain is DGGITQSPKYLFRKEGQNVTLSCEQNLNHDAMYWYRQDPGQGLRLIYYSQIVNDFQKGDIAEGYSVSREKKESFPLTVTSAQKNPTAFYLCASSLRQGGSYEQYFGPGTRLTVT.

The J gene is TRBJ1-2, the V gene TRBV9; 7 bases fit TRBD1. The CDR3 totals 15 residues. Per the germline V gene, CDR1 is SGDLS and CDR2 is YYNGEE. Losses at the gene ends were 5 bases for V and 0 bases for J; bases not matched to a gene: 7. CDR3 region: CASRTGQLSNYGYTF. The CDR3 DNA reads TGTGCCAGCAGAACGGGACAGCTCTCTAACTATGGCTACACCTTC.

The rearrangement uses TRBV7-2 and TRBJ2-5, with 8 bases identical to TRBD2. This CDR3 spans 16 amino acids. Germline CDR1 reads SGHTA; CDR2 reads FQGNSA. Losses at the gene ends were 3 bases for V and 7 bases for J; bases not matched to a gene: 13. CDR3 amino acids: CASSFGSGTRPGTQYF. CDR3 nucleotides: TGTGCCAGCAGCTTTGGTAGCGGGACCCGTCCGGGGACCCAGTACTTC.

This clone was picked up one time. This chain uses TRBV5-4 with TRBJ1-1; 9 bases are shared with TRBD1. The germline V gene has CDR1 SGHNT and CDR2 YYREEE (reference sequence). This CDR3 has 18 residues. Germline trimming cut 0 bases from V and 4 bases from J; bases unmatched to any gene: 13. As DNA, the CDR3 is TGTGCCAGCAGCTTGGAAGGTTACACAGGGGGCTACAGCACTGAAGCTTTCTTT. Translating gives CASSLEGYTGGYSTEAFF.

This chain links TRBV28 with TRBJ1-6; weak D call: TRBD1 (5 bases). Trimming removed 2 bases from V and 7 bases from J, with 12 bases in between. The CDR3 totals 15 residues. Germline V gene lookup returns CDR1 MDHEN and CDR2 SYDVKM. The CDR3 here is CASSLNRAGNSPLHF. CDR3 DNA sequence: TGTGCCAGCAGTTTAAACCGAGCAGGGAATTCACCCCTCCACTTT.

The rearrangement links TRBV7-8 to TRBJ1-2; 7 bases are shared with TRBD1. V trimming: 6 bases; J trimming: 5 bases; junction bases outside the gene matches: 6. CDR3 length: 13 residues. Germline CDR1 and CDR2: SGHVS and FQNEAQ. CDR3 protein: CASSPGGGYGYTF. CDR3 coding DNA: TGTGCCAGCAGTCCAGGGGGTGGTTATGGCTACACCTTC.

The V gene is TRBV4-2, the J gene TRBJ2-5; TRBD1 agrees at 9 bases. The V gene's germline CDR1 is LGHNA and CDR2 YNFKEQ. V was pared by 5 bases and J by 5 bases, with 15 bases of the junction left unmatched. The CDR3 runs to 17 residues. This CDR3 reads CASSKQGGTGGDETQYF. The CDR3 DNA sequence: TGTGCCAGCAGCAAACAAGGGGGTACAGGGGGCGATGAGACCCAGTACTTC.

The rearrangement links TRBV4-1 to TRBJ2-5, with TRBD1 matching 10 bases. Germline CDR1 reads MGHRA; CDR2 reads YSYEKL. Losses at the gene ends were 4 bases for V and 4 bases for J; bases not matched to a gene: 3. There are 14 residues in the CDR3. The CDR3 reads CASSRTGGAETQYF. CDR3 bases: TGCGCCAGCAGCCGGACAGGGGGGGCAGAGACCCAGTACTTC.

V usage is TRBV10-3 and J usage is TRBJ1-1; D is unclear. Germline assignment: CDR1 ENHRY and CDR2 SYGVKD. The ends were cut back, 10 bases at V and 5 bases at J, with 20 bases in the middle. CDR3 length: 14 amino acids. The CDR3 nucleotides read TGTGCCACCCGGAGGGATTCTATAGGGACTGAAGCTTTCTTT. Amino acids: CATRRDSIGTEAFF.

The chain joins TRBV28 to TRBJ1-5; 7 nucleotides line up with TRBD1. V lost 8 bases and J lost 0; bases outside the gene matches: 10. This CDR3 spans 16 amino acids. Germline-derived CDR1 and CDR2 are MDHEN and SYDVKM. The CDR3 spells CASAVIGGYSNQPQHF. CDR3 in DNA: TGTGCCAGCGCAGTTATAGGGGGCTATAGCAATCAGCCCCAGCATTTT.

This clone was detected a few times. The V and J genes are TRBV18 and TRBJ2-2; D remains unclear. Germline V CDR1 and CDR2: KGHSH, LQKENI. The CDR3 consists of 12 residues. V was cut by 2 bases and J by 5 bases, with 3 bases left in between. The chain's CDR3 is CASSPATGELFF. CDR3 in DNA: TGTGCCAGCTCACCAGCGACCGGGGAGCTGTTTTTT.

The chain employs TRBV18 and TRBJ2-1; unclear D gene. V lost 3 bases and J 5 bases, leaving 8 bases between the germline ends. Germline CDR1 is KGHSH and CDR2 is LQKENI. There are 13 residues in the CDR3. CDR3 nucleotide sequence: TGTGCCAGCTCACCGAGTCTCGACAATGAGCAGTTCTTC. It is translated as CASSPSLDNEQFF. Based on the CDR3 plus reference TRBV18 and TRBJ2-1, the full variable domain is NAGVMQNPRHLVRRRGQEARLRCSPMKGHSHVYWYRQLPEEGLKFMVYLQKENIIDESGMPKERFSAEFPKEGPSILRIQQVVRGDSAAYFCASSPSLDNEQFFGPGTRLTVL.

The CDR3 sequence: CASSQGQGGYEQYF. For the CDR3, the DNA is TGTGCCAGCAGCCAGGGACAGGGAGGCTACGAGCAGTACTTC. The rearrangement joins TRBV6-6 to TRBJ2-7; 9 bases agree with TRBD1. Trimming at V came to 6 bases and at J to 3 bases, leaving 6 bases not matched to a gene. Germline loops: CDR1 MNHNY, CDR2 SVGAGI (reference sequence). CDR3 length: 14 amino acids.

In DNA, the CDR3 is TGTGCCAGCAGTACCCCCTTAGGAGGGGGCTACACCTTC. Amino acids: CASSTPLGGGYTF. V usage is TRBV25-1 and J usage is TRBJ1-2, with D unresolved. Per the germline V gene, CDR1 is MGHDK and CDR2 is SYGVNS. This CDR3 spans 13 amino acids. Trimming removed 5 bases from V and 8 bases from J, with 15 bases in between.

The chain recombines TRBV9 with TRBJ1-6; 7 nucleotides agree with TRBD1. V was clipped by 4 bases and J by 7 bases; unmatched bases: 5. Germline assignment: CDR1 SGDLS and CDR2 YYNGEE. CDR3 length: 14 residues. CDR3 residues: CASSKTGSNSPLHF. CDR3 coding DNA: TGTGCCAGCAGCAAGACAGGGAGCAATTCACCCCTCCACTTT.

Turning to this clone: Germline and junction disagree at one end, which may indicate a read error. The chain couples TRBV11-3 to TRBJ2-3, with TRBD2 identical over 9 bases. The CDR3 is 13 residues long. Per the germline V gene, CDR1 is SGHNT and CDR2 is YENEEA. The CDR3 sequence is CASSGTSRDTQYF. The CDR3 DNA reads as TGTGCCAGCAGCGGGACTAGCAGAGATACGCAGTATTTT.

Points on this clone: The junction shows a germline mismatch at one end, possibly a read error. J is TRBJ1-2 and V is TRBV6-6; possibly TRBD1 for D (6 bases). The CDR3 has 14 residues. Per germline, CDR1 MNHNY and CDR2 SVGAGI (reference sequence). CDR3 in DNA: TGTGCCATCACGGATTACTCAGGCAGGGGAAGACCTATTTTC. It is translated as CAITDYSGRGRPIF.

The chain joins TRBV28 to TRBJ1-1; D remains unclear. The CDR3 covers 14 residues. Germline CDR1 and CDR2: MDHEN and SYDVKM. Trimming took 6 bases from V and 4 from J, leaving 15 bases between them. CDR3 nucleotide sequence: TGTGCCAGCAGCCCGATCTCCTTGGCCACTGAAGCTTTCTTT. Translating it yields CASSPISLATEAFF.

This clone was picked up a small number of times. V is TRBV6-1 and J is TRBJ1-6; the D is unclear. Germline V lookup: CDR1 MNHNS, CDR2 SASEGT. This CDR3 contains 14 residues. V lost 0 bases, J lost 9 bases, and 9 bases lay in between. In nucleotides, the CDR3 is TGTGCCAGCAGTGAAGCGGAGCGGCTTTCACCCCTCCACTTT. Protein product: CASSEAERLSPLHF.

V and J are TRBV7-2 and TRBJ1-1, with D unresolved. Germline CDR1 SGHTA, CDR2 FQGNSA. This CDR3 has 15 residues. Deletions cut 1 base from V and 0 bases from J, with 9 bases between. The DNA for the CDR3 is TGTGCCAGCAGCTTAGGTTGGGCCTTGAACACTGAAGCTTTCTTT. It specifies CASSLGWALNTEAFF.

The chain recombines TRBV30 with TRBJ1-1; no clear D. The length of the CDR3 is 16 residues. Deletions cut 0 bases from V and 3 bases from J, with 17 bases between. CDR1 is GTSNPN, CDR2 SVGIG, per germline (reference sequence). The CDR3, as DNA: TGTGCCTGGAGTGTACTGGCAGGTCGTTCTGACACTGAAGCTTTCTTT. Protein sequence: CAWSVLAGRSDTEAFF.

The V and J genes are TRBV19 and TRBJ2-5; 9 nucleotides match TRBD1. With 5 bases clipped from V and 5 bases from J, the junction kept 9 bases outside the gene matches. Germline values: CDR1 LNHDA, CDR2 SQIVND (reference sequence). The CDR3 is 15 amino acids. DNA of the CDR3: TGTGCCAGTAGTCCAGGACAGGGGAAGTCGGAGACCCAGTACTTC. Translating gives CASSPGQGKSETQYF. The full variable domain, completed using reference TRBV19 and TRBJ2-5, is DGGITQSPKYLFRKEGQNVTLSCEQNLNHDAMYWYRQDPGQGLRLIYYSQIVNDFQKGDIAEGYSVSREKKESFPLTVTSAQKNPTAFYLCASSPGQGKSETQYFGPGTRLLVL.

V usage is TRBV7-9 and J usage is TRBJ1-1, with a possible D match to TRBD1 (6 bases). Between the trimmed V and J ends, which lost 8 bases and 1 base, there was a span of 14 bases. The germline V gene encodes CDR1 SEHNR and CDR2 FQNEAQ (reference sequence). This CDR3 comprises 14 residues. This CDR3 is CASVPQGRNTEAFF. The CDR3 DNA is TGTGCCAGCGTGCCACAGGGTCGGAACACTGAAGCTTTCTTT.